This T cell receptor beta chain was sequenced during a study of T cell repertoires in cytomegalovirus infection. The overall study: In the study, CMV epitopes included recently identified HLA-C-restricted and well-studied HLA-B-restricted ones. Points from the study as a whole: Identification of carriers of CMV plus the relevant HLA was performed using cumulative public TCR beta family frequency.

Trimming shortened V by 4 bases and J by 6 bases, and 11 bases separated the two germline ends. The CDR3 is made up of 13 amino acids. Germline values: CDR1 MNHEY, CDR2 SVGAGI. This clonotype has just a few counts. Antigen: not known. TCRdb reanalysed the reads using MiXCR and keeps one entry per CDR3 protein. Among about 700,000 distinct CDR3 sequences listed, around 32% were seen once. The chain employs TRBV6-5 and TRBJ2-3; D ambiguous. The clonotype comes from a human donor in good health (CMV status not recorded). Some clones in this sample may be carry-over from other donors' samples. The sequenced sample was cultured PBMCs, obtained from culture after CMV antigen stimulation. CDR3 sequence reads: CASSFRLLDTQYF. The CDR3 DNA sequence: TGTGCCAGCAGTTTCCGACTCCTTGATACGCAGTATTTT.